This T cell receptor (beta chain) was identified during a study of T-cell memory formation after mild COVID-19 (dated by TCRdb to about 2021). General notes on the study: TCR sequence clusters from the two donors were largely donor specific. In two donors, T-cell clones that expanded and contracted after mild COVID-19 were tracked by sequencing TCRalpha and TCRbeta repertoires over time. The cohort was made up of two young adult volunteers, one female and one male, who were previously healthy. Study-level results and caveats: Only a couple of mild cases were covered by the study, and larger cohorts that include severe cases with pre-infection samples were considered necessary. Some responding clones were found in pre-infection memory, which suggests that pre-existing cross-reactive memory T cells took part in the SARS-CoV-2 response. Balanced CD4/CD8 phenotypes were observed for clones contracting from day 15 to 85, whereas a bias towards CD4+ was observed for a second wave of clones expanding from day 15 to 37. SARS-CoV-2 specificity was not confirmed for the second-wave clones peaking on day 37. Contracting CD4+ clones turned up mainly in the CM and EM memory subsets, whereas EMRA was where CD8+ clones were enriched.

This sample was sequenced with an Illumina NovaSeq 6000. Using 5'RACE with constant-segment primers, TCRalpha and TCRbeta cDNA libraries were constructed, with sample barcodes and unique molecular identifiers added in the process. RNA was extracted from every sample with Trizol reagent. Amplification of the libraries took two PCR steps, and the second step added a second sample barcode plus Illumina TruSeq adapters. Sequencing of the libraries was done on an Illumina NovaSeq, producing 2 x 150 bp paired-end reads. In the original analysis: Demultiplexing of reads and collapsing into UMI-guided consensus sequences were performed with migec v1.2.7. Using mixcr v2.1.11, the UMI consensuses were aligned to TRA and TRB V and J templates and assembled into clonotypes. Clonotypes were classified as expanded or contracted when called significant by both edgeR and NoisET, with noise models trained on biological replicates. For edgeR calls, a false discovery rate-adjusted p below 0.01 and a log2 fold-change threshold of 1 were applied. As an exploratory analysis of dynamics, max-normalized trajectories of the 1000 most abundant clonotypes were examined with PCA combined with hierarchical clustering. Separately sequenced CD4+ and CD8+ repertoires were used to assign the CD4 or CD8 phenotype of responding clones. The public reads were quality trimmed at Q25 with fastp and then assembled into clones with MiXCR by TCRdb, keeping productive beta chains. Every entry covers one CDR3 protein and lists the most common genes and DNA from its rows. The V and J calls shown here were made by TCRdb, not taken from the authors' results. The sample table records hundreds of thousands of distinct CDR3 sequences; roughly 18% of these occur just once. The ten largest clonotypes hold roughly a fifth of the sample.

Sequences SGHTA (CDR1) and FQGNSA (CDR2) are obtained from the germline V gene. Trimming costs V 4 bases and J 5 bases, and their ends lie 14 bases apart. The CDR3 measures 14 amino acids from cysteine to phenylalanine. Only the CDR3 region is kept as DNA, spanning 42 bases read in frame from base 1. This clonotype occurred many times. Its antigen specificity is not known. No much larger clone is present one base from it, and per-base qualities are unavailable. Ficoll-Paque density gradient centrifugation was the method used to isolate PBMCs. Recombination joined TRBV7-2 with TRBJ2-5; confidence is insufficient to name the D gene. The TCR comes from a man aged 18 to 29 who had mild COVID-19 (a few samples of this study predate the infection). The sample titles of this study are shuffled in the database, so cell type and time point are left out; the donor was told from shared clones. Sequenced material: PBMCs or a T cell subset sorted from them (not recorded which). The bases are TGTGCCAGCAGCTCCGGTGTCCCCTACGAGACCCAGTACTTC. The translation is CASSSGVPYETQYF. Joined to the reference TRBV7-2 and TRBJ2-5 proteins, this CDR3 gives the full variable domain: GAGVSQSPSNKVTEKGKDVELRCDPISGHTALYWYRQSLGQGLEFLIYFQGNSAPDKSGLPSDRFSAERTGGSVSTLTIQRTQQEDSAVYLCASSSGVPYETQYFGPGTRLLVL.